A single TCR beta chain is shown here with its context. As handled by the study authors: Researchers report that nucleated cell counts were estimated from reference gene primer amplification. Libraries were prepared by immunoSEQ multiplex PCR; TCRdb keeps only in-frame clonotypes and omits some of them. The DNA gave D and trimming, while V, J and clone size come from that table. There are approximately 390,000 clones in the sample; around 90% occur only once, and around 7% lies in the top ten. The data originate from a study of blood T cell repertoires in COVID-19. Across the whole study: PBMCs, B-cell-depleted T cells, or T cells provided the cDNA or gDNA that made up the material.

Per the germline V gene, CDR1 is SGDLS and CDR2 is YYNGEE. CDR3 size: 14 residues. Trimming removed 0 bases from V and 2 bases from J, with 8 bases in between. The sequence derives from a man aged 18-30 years with active or convalescent COVID-19. The chain uses TRBV9 and TRBJ1-1; D unclear. The material sequenced was peripheral blood. The DNA for the CDR3 is TGTGCCAGCAGCGTAGAGAGAATTAACACTGAAGCTTTCTTT. Protein sequence: CASSVERINTEAFF.